The T cell receptor (beta chain) under discussion was sequenced for a study of blood T cell repertoires in COVID-19. This CDR3 comprises 14 residues. The germline V and J ends were trimmed by 8 bases and 5 bases, with 16 bases remaining between them. From germline, CDR1 is MNHEY and CDR2 SVGAGI. Per the authors' pipeline: For nucleated cells, counts were estimated from reference gene primer amplification. TCRdb keeps only in-frame clones here, not all; method: immunoSEQ multiplex PCR. That table furnishes V, J and clone size, whereas the DNA furnished D and trimming. The sample consists of about 210,000 clones, 84% of them appearing once.

The rearrangement joins TRBV6-5 to TRBJ2-1; a weak D match, TRBD2 (5 bases). The origin of this receptor is a man in his fifties or sixties with active or convalescent COVID-19. The sequencing sample was made of peripheral blood. This CDR3 reads CASAPGGGNNEQFF. CDR3 bases: TGTGCCAGCGCCCCCGGCGGAGGAAACAATGAGCAGTTCTTC.